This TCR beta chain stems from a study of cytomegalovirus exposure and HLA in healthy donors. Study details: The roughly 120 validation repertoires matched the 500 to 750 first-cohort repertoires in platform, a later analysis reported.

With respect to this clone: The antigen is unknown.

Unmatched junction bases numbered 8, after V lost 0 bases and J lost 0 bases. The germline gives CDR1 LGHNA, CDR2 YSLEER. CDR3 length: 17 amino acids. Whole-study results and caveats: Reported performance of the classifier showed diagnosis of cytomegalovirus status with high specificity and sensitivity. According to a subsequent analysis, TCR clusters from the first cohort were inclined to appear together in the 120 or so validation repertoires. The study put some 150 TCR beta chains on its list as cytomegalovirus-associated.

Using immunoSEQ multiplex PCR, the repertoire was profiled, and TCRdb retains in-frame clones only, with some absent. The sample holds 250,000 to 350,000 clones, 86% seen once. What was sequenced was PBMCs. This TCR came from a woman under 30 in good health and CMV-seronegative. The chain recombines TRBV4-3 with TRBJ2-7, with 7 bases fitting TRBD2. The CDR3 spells CASSQDSWTRSSYEQYF. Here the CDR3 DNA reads TGCGCCAGCAGCCAAGATAGTTGGACTAGGAGCTCCTACGAGCAGTACTTC.